This T cell receptor beta chain was observed in a study of cytomegalovirus exposure and HLA in healthy donors. The study's findings and limits: The Asian-associated ancestry cluster reportedly had fewer N-insertions than the roughly 670-donor mean in a later analysis. The likely explanation for a cluster of highly shared sequence variants was sequencing artifact. Equally common other TCR beta chains were less clonally expanded than HLA-associated ones, a later analysis found.

This clone was counted once. The target antigen is unknown. Primers: 60 Vbeta forward and 13 Jbeta reverse. Generated by immunoSEQ multiplex PCR, the TCRdb table keeps only in-frame clones and is missing some. Here the sample spans some 140,000 clones, more than 60% being singletons. The donors, nominally healthy at sampling, likely had unrecorded immune exposures. The CDR3 runs to 14 residues. CDR1 is SQVTM, CDR2 ANQGSEA, per germline. The ends lost 4 bases at V and 5 bases at J; junction bases unmatched: 8. Sequenced sample: PBMCs. The rearrangement uses TRBV29-1 and TRBJ2-3, with 8 bases fitting TRBD2. This TCR came from a woman between 50 and 59 years old in good health and CMV-seropositive. In DNA, the CDR3 is TGCAGCGTTGTGAGTAGCGGGGTCATAGATACGCAGTATTTT. Amino acids: CSVVSSGVIDTQYF.